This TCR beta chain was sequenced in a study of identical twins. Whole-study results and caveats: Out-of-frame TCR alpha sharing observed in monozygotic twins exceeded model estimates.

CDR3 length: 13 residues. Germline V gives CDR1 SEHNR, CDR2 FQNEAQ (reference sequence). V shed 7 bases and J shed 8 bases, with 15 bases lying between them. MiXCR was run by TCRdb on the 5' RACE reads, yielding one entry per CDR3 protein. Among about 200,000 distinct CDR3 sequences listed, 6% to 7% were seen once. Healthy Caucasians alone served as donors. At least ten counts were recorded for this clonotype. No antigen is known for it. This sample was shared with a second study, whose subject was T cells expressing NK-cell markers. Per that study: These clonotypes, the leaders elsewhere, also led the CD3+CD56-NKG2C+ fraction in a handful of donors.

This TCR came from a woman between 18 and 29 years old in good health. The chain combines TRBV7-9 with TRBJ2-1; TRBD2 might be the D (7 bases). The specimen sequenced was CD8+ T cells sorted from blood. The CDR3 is CASTYAGGHEQFF. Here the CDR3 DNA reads TGTGCCAGCACTTACGCCGGGGGGCATGAGCAGTTCTTC.